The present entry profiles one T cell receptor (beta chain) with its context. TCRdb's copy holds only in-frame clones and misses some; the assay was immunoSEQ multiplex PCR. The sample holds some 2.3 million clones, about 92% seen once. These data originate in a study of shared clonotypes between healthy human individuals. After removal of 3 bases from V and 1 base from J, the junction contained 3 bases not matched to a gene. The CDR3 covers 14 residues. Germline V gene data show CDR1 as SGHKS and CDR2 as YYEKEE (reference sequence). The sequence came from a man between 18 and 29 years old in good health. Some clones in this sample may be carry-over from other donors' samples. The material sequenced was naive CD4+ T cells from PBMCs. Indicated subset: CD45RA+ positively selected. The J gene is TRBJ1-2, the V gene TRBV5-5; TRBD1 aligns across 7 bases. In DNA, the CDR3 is TGTGCCAGCAGCTCCCGGGACAGTAACTATGGCTACACCTTC. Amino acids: CASSSRDSNYGYTF.